This TCR beta chain is drawn from a study of cytotoxic CD8 clonotypes in ibrutinib-treated CLL. Germline-derived CDR1 and CDR2 are KGHSH and LQKENI. The J segment lost 4 bases and the V segment lost 3 bases, leaving 4 bases of the junction unmatched. The CDR3 covers 14 residues. Sequencing was performed with immunoSEQ multiplex PCR; in TCRdb, only in-frame clones are kept and a portion is missing. The data show around 310,000 clones, roughly 85% seen once. This clonotype was sampled from a human donor with chronic lymphocytic leukemia. Specimen: PBMCs, collected before ibrutinib treatment. The chain carries TRBV18 and TRBJ2-7; 9 bases are shared with TRBD1. The CDR3 nucleotides read TGTGCCAGCTCACCTGGGACAGGGCCGTACGAGCAGTACTTC. As protein: CASSPGTGPYEQYF. Together with reference TRBV18 and TRBJ2-7, the CDR3 gives the full variable domain: NAGVMQNPRHLVRRRGQEARLRCSPMKGHSHVYWYRQLPEEGLKFMVYLQKENIIDESGMPKERFSAEFPKEGPSILRIQQVVRGDSAAYFCASSPGTGPYEQYFGPGTRLTVT.